This TCR beta chain was observed in a study of cytomegalovirus exposure and HLA in healthy donors. PCR primers comprised 60 Vbeta and 13 Jbeta primers. Profiled with immunoSEQ multiplex PCR; TCRdb holds only in-frame clones, not every one. The table includes more than 200,000 clones, 55% to 75% detected once. This CDR3 is built from 15 residues. With 4 bases clipped from V and 2 bases from J, the junction kept 9 bases outside the gene matches. From germline, CDR1 is SGHTS and CDR2 YDEGEE. This sequence originates from a man aged 35 to 55 in good health and CMV-seropositive. The chain has TRBV5-8 and TRBJ2-7, with 7 nucleotides matching TRBD1. Sequencing was done on a sample of PBMCs. The DNA of the CDR3 is TGTGCCAGCAGCAGACGACCAGGGGGTACCTACGAGCAGTACTTC. Translating gives CASSRRPGGTYEQYF.